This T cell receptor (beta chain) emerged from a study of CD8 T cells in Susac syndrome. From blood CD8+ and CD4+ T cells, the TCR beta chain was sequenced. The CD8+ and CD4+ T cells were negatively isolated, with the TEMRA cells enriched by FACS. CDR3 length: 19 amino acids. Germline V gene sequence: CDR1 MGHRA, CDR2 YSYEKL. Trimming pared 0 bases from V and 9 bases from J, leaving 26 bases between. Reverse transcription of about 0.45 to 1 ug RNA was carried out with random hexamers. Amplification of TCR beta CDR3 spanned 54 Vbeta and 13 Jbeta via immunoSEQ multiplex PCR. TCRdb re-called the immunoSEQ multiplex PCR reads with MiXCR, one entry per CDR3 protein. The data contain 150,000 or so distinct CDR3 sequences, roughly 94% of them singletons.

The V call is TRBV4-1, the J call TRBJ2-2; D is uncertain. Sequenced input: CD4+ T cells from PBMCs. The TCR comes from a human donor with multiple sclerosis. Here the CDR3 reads CASSQDPARRRISRRELFF. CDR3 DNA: TGCGCCAGCAGCCAAGACCCCGCCAGGCGACGAATTTCGCGGCGGGAGCTGTTTTTT.